Reported below is one T cell receptor beta chain. Original analysis: Estimation of nucleated cell counts relied on the amplification of reference gene primers. TCRdb's table, derived via immunoSEQ multiplex PCR, lists solely in-frame clones and lacks some. The DNA gave D and trimming, while V, J and clone size come from that table. Here the sample spans roughly 200,000 clones, more than 80% being singletons. This record belongs to a study of blood T cell repertoires in COVID-19. Study summary: T cells, B-cell-depleted T cells, or PBMCs supplied cDNA or gDNA.

Trimming took off 6 bases at V and 3 bases at J, with 11 bases between the two ends. This CDR3 is 13 amino acids long. Those enrolled, adults aged roughly 18 to 89 years, came from some 25 US areas. Cohort assignment relied on participant-reported clinical history. Sequencing was done on a sample of PBMCs or T cells enriched from blood (not recorded which). This sequence joins TRBV12-3 or TRBV12-4 and TRBJ1-2; maybe TRBD1 (5 bases). This receptor was identified in a woman aged 40 to 49 with acute COVID-19. CDR3 nucleotides: TGTGCCAGCAGGGGTGGGGCAGACTATGGCTACACCTTC. It encodes CASRGGADYGYTF.